Following are 28 T cell receptor beta chains from one sample sequenced in a study of neurological immune-mediated disorders. TCRdb analysed the 5' RACE reads with MiXCR anew, one entry per CDR3 protein. The repertoire consists of 40,000 to 50,000 distinct CDR3 sequences, with about a tenth occurring once and the leading ten covering over 20%. The sequenced material came from PBMCs. The source of these receptors is a woman between 35 and 50 years old with HTLV-1-associated myelopathy (HAM/TSP).

This chain connects TRBV20-1 to TRBJ2-1; 8 nucleotides match TRBD2. The CDR3 spans 14 residues. Germline V gene data show CDR1 as DFQATT and CDR2 as SNEGSKA (reference sequence). J lost 3 bases, V lost 1 base, and 2 bases had no gene match. The CDR3 is CSARVAGHYNEQFF. The DNA of the CDR3 is TGCAGTGCTAGAGTAGCGGGACACTACAATGAGCAGTTCTTC.

This clonotype showed up many times. This chain links TRBV2 with TRBJ1-2; D not certain. Trimming shortened V by 6 bases and J by 4 bases, and 18 bases separated the two germline ends. Germline assignment: CDR1 SNHLY and CDR2 FYNNEI. The CDR3 loop spans 15 amino acids. The CDR3 bases are TGTGCCAGCAGCGCCCTCGACGAGCGAGGCTATGGCTACACCTTC. It translates to CASSALDERGYGYTF.

This clonotype was detected many times. The genes are TRBV14 and TRBJ2-4; D is possibly TRBD1 (5 bases). The CDR3 is 14 residues long. Trimming cost V 2 bases and J 6 bases, with 11 bases left between them. Germline V gene data show CDR1 as SGHDN and CDR2 as FVKESK. CDR3 protein: CASSQLSGSNIQYF. The DNA for the CDR3 is TGTGCCAGCAGCCAACTATCAGGGTCAAACATTCAGTACTTC.

This clonotype has at least ten counts. The gene calls are TRBV29-1 and TRBJ2-7; D remains ambiguous. V was clipped by 4 bases and J by 5 bases, with 9 bases between them. The CDR3 length is 11 residues. Germline V gene data show CDR1 as SQVTM and CDR2 as ANQGSEA. This CDR3 is CSVAFRDEQYF. In DNA, the CDR3 is TGCAGCGTTGCCTTTCGGGACGAGCAGTACTTC.

This clonotype was observed at least ten times. Written as DNA, the CDR3 is TGTGCCACCAGTGCACCAGAGACTAGTTTTGAGCAGTTCTTC. Translation: CATSAPETSFEQFF. The V gene is TRBV24-1, the J gene TRBJ2-1, with D maybe TRBD2 (6 bases). The CDR3 is 14 residues long. V was clipped by 5 bases and J by 9 bases, with 16 bases between them. Germline-derived CDR1 and CDR2 are KGHDR and SFDVKD.

This clonotype was seen many times. V and J are TRBV14 and TRBJ1-6; D unclear. Germline CDR1 reads SGHDN; CDR2 reads FVKESK. CDR3 length: 15 residues. V was pared by 5 bases and J by 4 bases, with 12 bases between. CDR3 in DNA: TGTGCCAGCAGCGTGAAGCGAGATTATAATTCACCCCTCCACTTT. Encoded protein: CASSVKRDYNSPLHF.

This clonotype has at least ten counts. The V gene is TRBV11-2, the J gene TRBJ2-2; D may be TRBD1 (6 bases). This CDR3 is 16 amino acids long. The germline gives CDR1 SGHAT, CDR2 FQNNGV. Trimming stripped 3 bases from V and 4 bases from J, with 15 bases between. The CDR3 sequence is CASSFSRGPPTGELFF. DNA for the CDR3: TGTGCCAGCAGCTTCTCCAGGGGACCCCCCACCGGGGAGCTGTTTTTT.

The sample holds many counts of this clonotype. The rearrangement joins TRBV5-6 to TRBJ2-2; D uncertain. Germline V lookup: CDR1 SGHDT, CDR2 YYEEEE. The CDR3 is 14 residues long. V lost 6 bases to trimming and J lost 5 bases, with 14 bases between them. The CDR3 nucleotides read TGTGCCAGCACCTGGACGGCCCGAACCGGGGAGCTGTTTTTT. Its protein is CASTWTARTGELFF. Based on the CDR3 plus reference TRBV5-6 and TRBJ2-2, the full variable domain is DAGVTQSPTHLIKTRGQQVTLRCSPKSGHDTVSWYQQALGQGPQFIFQYYEEEERQRGNFPDRFSGHQFPNYSSELNVNALLLGDSALYLCASTWTARTGELFFGEGSRLTVL.

There are many counts of this clonotype. This chain joins TRBV5-1 and TRBJ2-5; D is tentatively TRBD1 or TRBD2 (5 bases each). In germline, CDR1 is SGHRS, CDR2 YFSETQ. CDR3 length: 16 amino acids. V dropped 1 base and J dropped 3 bases, with 16 bases sitting between them. The CDR3 is CASSLTGTSREETQYF. CDR3 coding DNA: TGCGCCAGCAGCTTGACCGGGACCTCCCGAGAAGAGACCCAGTACTTC.

This clonotype was recorded once. The rearrangement links TRBV2 to TRBJ2-1; 8 bases match TRBD2. CDR3 length: 15 residues. CDR1 is SNHLY, CDR2 FYNNEI, per germline. The V gene end was trimmed by 8 bases and the J gene end by 7 bases; junction bases not matched to a gene: 13. The CDR3 reads CASLLGGGAINEQFF. CDR3 in DNA: TGTGCCAGCCTCCTCGGGGGGGGGGCCATTAATGAGCAGTTCTTC.

This clonotype was seen many times. V is TRBV5-5 and J is TRBJ2-6, with 11 bases that match TRBD2. Germline CDR1 and CDR2: SGHKS and YYEKEE (reference sequence). The CDR3 is 17 residues long. V lost 1 base to trimming and J lost 4 bases; unmatched junction nucleotides: 4. This CDR3 is CASSLIAGGLGANVLTF. CDR3 DNA: TGTGCCAGCAGCTTGATAGCGGGGGGGCTCGGGGCCAACGTCCTGACTTTC. Full variable domain (missing parts from reference TRBV5-5 and TRBJ2-6): DAGVTQSPTHLIKTRGQQVTLRCSPISGHKSVSWYQQVLGQGPQFIFQYYEKEERGRGNFPDRFSARQFPNYSSELNVNALLLGDSALYLCASSLIAGGLGANVLTFGAGSRLTVL.

In this sample, this clonotype turned up many times. The chain links TRBV21-1 to TRBJ2-7. TRBV21-1 is termed a pseudogene. CDR3 length: 9 amino acids. This CDR3 is CASNYEQYF. CDR3 DNA sequence: TGTGCCAGCAACTACGAGCAGTACTTC.

The sample holds many counts of this clonotype. The chain couples TRBV12-3 or TRBV12-4 to TRBJ2-5; D tentatively reads TRBD1 or TRBD2 (6 bases each). V was clipped by 3 bases and J by 4 bases, with 12 bases between them. CDR3 length: 14 residues. The CDR3 nucleotides read TGTGCCAGCAGTTTTACCGGGGGCCGAGAGACCCAGTACTTC. Amino acid sequence: CASSFTGGRETQYF.

This clonotype has at least ten counts. The CDR3 sequence: CASSKRLAGRSYEQYF. Here the CDR3 DNA reads TGTGCCAGCAGCAAACGACTAGCGGGGAGGTCCTACGAGCAGTACTTC. V gene TRBV11-2 combines with J gene TRBJ2-7, with 11 bases fitting TRBD2. This CDR3 is built from 16 residues. Germline CDR1 reads SGHAT; CDR2 reads FQNNGV. Trimming cost V 5 bases and J 1 base; bases outside gene matches: 7.

This clonotype has ten or more counts. This rearrangement joins TRBV11-1 to TRBJ2-7, with a tentative D call TRBD1 (7 bases). Germline V gene sequence: CDR1 SGHAT, CDR2 FQDESV (reference sequence). This CDR3 is 13 amino acids long. The V end was cut by 8 bases, the J end by 3 bases, with 14 bases between. Written as DNA, the CDR3 is TGTGCCAGCCAGGGGGGCCGGTACTACGAGCAGTACTTC. Protein: CASQGGRYYEQYF.

Many counts were recorded for this clonotype. The V and J genes are TRBV7-9 and TRBJ1-2; D is undetermined. V shed 2 bases and J shed 6 bases, with 16 bases lying between them. The CDR3 spans 15 residues. The V gene's germline CDR1 is SEHNR and CDR2 FQNEAQ (reference sequence). The CDR3 DNA reads as TGTGCCAGCAGCTTATTTAACACTCAGCTAGATGGCTACACCTTC. This gives the protein CASSLFNTQLDGYTF.

As to this clonotype: A much larger clone lies one base from this, so it may be a read error. The chain joins TRBV30 to TRBJ1-1, with a tentative D call TRBD1 (6 bases). CDR1 is GTSNPN, CDR2 SVGIG, per germline (reference sequence). The CDR3 loop spans 11 amino acids. Here the CDR3 DNA reads TGTGTCGGACAGCCAGACACTGAAGCTTTCTTT. Its protein product is CVGQPDTEAFF.

This clonotype was picked up many times. V is TRBV15 and J is TRBJ2-5; TRBD1 is a possible D gene (6 bases). CDR3 length: 17 amino acids. The germline V gene has CDR1 LNHNV and CDR2 YYDKDF (reference sequence). V shed 5 bases and J shed 2 bases, with 21 bases lying between them. The CDR3 region is CATSPRGGLGKQETQYF. The CDR3 DNA follows: TGTGCCACCAGCCCCAGAGGGGGATTAGGGAAACAAGAGACCCAGTACTTC.

This clonotype was found many times. V is TRBV10-3 and J is TRBJ1-3; no firm D call. CDR1 is ENHRY, CDR2 SYGVKD, per germline. CDR3 length equals 14 residues. V shed 5 bases and J shed 4 bases, with 12 bases lying between them. For the CDR3, the DNA is TGTGCCATCAGTTTTACAGACAAGGGAAACACCATATATTTT. Protein: CAISFTDKGNTIYF.

CDR3 region: CASSFPGSDEQFF. The CDR3, as DNA: TGTGCCAGCAGTTTCCCGGGGTCCGACGAGCAGTTCTTC. The V gene is TRBV27, the J gene TRBJ2-7; D is perhaps TRBD2 (5 bases). Judging by the DNA end, TRBJ2-1 fits better; the J call may be wrong. Germline-derived CDR1 and CDR2 are MNHEY and SMNVEV (reference sequence). The CDR3 spans 13 residues.

Many counts were recorded for this clonotype. This chain connects TRBV5-1 to TRBJ2-7; D gene ambiguous. Trimming removed 0 bases from V and 0 bases from J, with 10 bases in between. The germline CDR1 and CDR2 sequences are SGHRS and YFSETQ. This CDR3 is 15 amino acids long. The CDR3 sequence: CASSLEPLSSYEQYF. CDR3 DNA sequence: TGCGCCAGCAGCTTGGAACCTCTTAGCTCCTACGAGCAGTACTTC.

The chain has TRBV29-1 and TRBJ2-7; D is unresolved. The CDR3 covers 13 residues. Deletions cut 3 bases from V and 2 bases from J, with 11 bases between. CDR1 is SQVTM, CDR2 ANQGSEA, per germline. CDR3: CSVEGGETYEQYF. CDR3 coding DNA: TGCAGCGTTGAGGGTGGCGAAACCTACGAGCAGTACTTC.

This clonotype was seen at least ten times. The chain recombines TRBV4-3 with TRBJ2-3, with D possibly called TRBD1 or TRBD2 (5 bases each). The V and J ends lost 6 bases and 0 bases respectively, with 13 bases between them. CDR3 length equals 15 residues. The germline V gene has CDR1 LGHNA and CDR2 YSLEER. CDR3 in amino acids: CASRWGRTSTDTQYF. CDR3 coding DNA: TGCGCCAGCAGATGGGGACGGACCAGCACAGATACGCAGTATTTT.

This clonotype was counted many times. J is TRBJ2-1 and V is TRBV9, with a weak D call TRBD1 (5 bases). The germline gives CDR1 SGDLS, CDR2 YYNGEE. V was trimmed by 0 bases and J by 15 bases, leaving 16 bases between them. This CDR3 comprises 13 residues. This chain's CDR3 is CASSVVQDTTPFF. In DNA, the CDR3 is TGTGCCAGCAGCGTAGTCCAGGACACCACCCCGTTCTTC.

There are many counts of this clonotype. The gene calls are TRBV7-9 and TRBJ2-2; TRBD1 matches at 7 bases. This CDR3 is built from 15 residues. The germline V gene has CDR1 SEHNR and CDR2 FQNEAQ (reference sequence). J lost 8 bases, V lost 5 bases, and 11 bases had no gene match. CDR3 region: CASSPQTGFVGELFF. In nucleotides, the CDR3 is TGTGCCAGCAGCCCCCAGACAGGGTTCGTTGGGGAGCTGTTTTTT.

This clonotype has at least ten counts. The chain is built from TRBV5-1 and TRBJ1-1, with D maybe TRBD1 (6 bases). Per germline, CDR1 SGHRS and CDR2 YFSETQ. This CDR3 region has 14 residues. V gave up 2 bases and J gave up 1 base, with 9 bases separating them. The CDR3 DNA sequence: TGCGCCAGCAGCTTCGGGACATCGAACACTGAAGCTTTCTTT. It encodes CASSFGTSNTEAFF.

The sample holds many counts of this clonotype. This chain uses TRBV10-3 with TRBJ1-5, with D unresolved. V dropped 3 bases and J dropped 2 bases, with 8 bases sitting between them. CDR1 and CDR2 (germline): ENHRY, SYGVKD. The CDR3 spans 14 residues. The CDR3 DNA reads as TGTGCCATCAGTGATGGAGGTGGCAATCAGCCCCAGCATTTT. This gives the protein CAISDGGGNQPQHF.

This clonotype was detected many times. The genes are TRBV5-1 and TRBJ2-2; D remains unclear. Germline V gene sequence: CDR1 SGHRS, CDR2 YFSETQ. The CDR3 spans 14 residues. V was cut by 7 bases and J by 0 bases, with 10 bases left in between. The CDR3 sequence: CASGPDTNTGELFF. The CDR3 DNA is TGCGCCAGCGGTCCAGACACGAACACCGGGGAGCTGTTTTTT.